This T cell receptor (beta chain) derives from a study of blood T cell repertoires in COVID-19. In the study overall: From the United States, Italy and Spain came samples of acute and convalescent COVID-19.

The authors' processing: Estimated nucleated cell counts came from reference gene primer amplification. Measured with immunoSEQ multiplex PCR; TCRdb has only the in-frame clones, and not every one. V and J calls and clone size are as listed in that table; D and trimming were resolved from the DNA. This sample carries approximately 240,000 clones, 85% to 90% of them seen once, and the ten largest clones take 3.5%. Clinical history as reported by participants underpinned cohort assignment. The CDR3 spans 13 residues. Trimming removed 4 bases from V and 6 bases from J, with 12 bases in between. Germline V gene data show CDR1 as SNHLY and CDR2 as FYNNEI.

Sequenced: PBMCs or T cells enriched from blood (not recorded which). The receptor's source is a woman aged 18-35 years in a cohort exposed to, infected with or recovered from COVID-19 (not recorded which). The chain recombines TRBV2 with TRBJ1-2; TRBD1 is a possible D gene (5 bases). Here the CDR3 reads CASSGRGVDGYTF. Here the CDR3 DNA reads TGTGCCAGCAGTGGGCGGGGGGTTGATGGCTACACCTTC.